Shown below are 32 T cell receptor beta chains from a single sample sequenced in a study of T-cell reconstitution after alpha-beta-depleted transplantation in children. Unique molecular identifiers were incorporated during preparation of the TCRbeta library. TCRdb ran MiXCR on the PCR reads and lists one entry per CDR3 protein. Of over 550,000 distinct CDR3 sequences detected, about 10% appear once; the ten largest clones hold around 4%. The sequencing used PBMCs from the stem cell graft donor, collected from the stem cell graft. The receptors originated from a human donor who donated a stem cell graft to a child with acute myeloid leukemia.

CDR3 in DNA: TGTGCCAGCAGTTTTCCGATAGCGGGAGGTTTAGATACGCAGTATTTT. It translates to CASSFPIAGGLDTQYF. V and J are TRBV12-3 or TRBV12-4 and TRBJ2-3; 10 bases are a match to TRBD2. The length of the CDR3 is 16 residues. V shed 3 bases and J 5 bases; nucleotides not matched to a gene: 8.

This clonotype has at least ten counts. The CDR3 sequence is CASSELGGEWGTDTQYF. The CDR3 DNA reads TGTGCCAGCAGCGAACTCGGAGGGGAATGGGGCACAGATACGCAGTATTTT. This chain uses TRBV3-1 with TRBJ2-3; D may be TRBD2 (6 bases). V lost 5 bases to trimming and J lost 1 base, with 19 bases between them. Germline CDR1 reads LGHDT; CDR2 reads YNNKEL (reference sequence). The CDR3 is made up of 17 amino acids.

This clonotype showed up just a few times. The CDR3 reads CAWRAGGRNTEAFF. CDR3 bases: TGTGCCTGGAGGGCAGGGGGAAGGAACACTGAAGCTTTCTTT. The rearrangement links TRBV30 to TRBJ1-1, with 7 positions matching TRBD1. Germline lookup yields CDR1 GTSNPN and CDR2 SVGIG (reference sequence). The CDR3 runs to 14 residues. The junction had 5 bases not matched to a gene; V was cut back by 3 bases and J by 1 base.

At least ten counts were recorded for this clonotype. The chain couples TRBV27 to TRBJ2-5; 8 bases align to TRBD2. The CDR3 runs 18 residues. Germline lookup yields CDR1 MNHEY and CDR2 SMNVEV (reference sequence). Losses at the gene ends were 3 bases for V and 2 bases for J; bases not matched to a gene: 14. The CDR3 coding sequence is TGTGCCAGCAGTTTGGGACGGGAGGGGAACCAACAACAAGAGACCCAGTACTTC. Translated, it gives CASSLGREGNQQQETQYF.

In this sample, this clonotype turned up many times. The CDR3 spells CASSFGTSGRETQYF. DNA of the CDR3: TGTGCCAGCAGCTTCGGGACTAGCGGGAGAGAGACCCAGTACTTC. The chain uses TRBV7-9 and TRBJ2-5, with 14 bases that match TRBD2. V shed 3 bases and J 4 bases; nucleotides not matched to a gene: 1. The CDR3 contains 15 residues. The germline V gene has CDR1 SEHNR and CDR2 FQNEAQ (reference sequence).

This clonotype was recorded many times. V is TRBV29-1 and J is TRBJ2-5, with 7 bases aligning to TRBD1. Trimming cost V 4 bases and J 1 base; bases outside gene matches: 6. The germline gives CDR1 SQVTM, CDR2 ANQGSEA. This CDR3 is 14 amino acids long. CDR3 in DNA: TGCAGCGTTGTAATCCGGGACAGCCAAGAGACCCAGTACTTC. It is translated as CSVVIRDSQETQYF.

The chain uses TRBV5-6 and TRBJ2-7; the D gene is possibly TRBD1 (6 bases). Germline CDR1 reads SGHDT; CDR2 reads YYEEEE. V lost 7 bases and J lost 4, with 18 bases in between. This CDR3 has 14 residues. The CDR3 sequence is CASLPGVGGYEQYF. CDR3 sequence (DNA): TGTGCCAGCCTCCCCGGTGTAGGGGGTTACGAGCAGTACTTC.

The genes are TRBV28 and TRBJ1-5; D might be TRBD1 (6 bases). Germline values: CDR1 MDHEN, CDR2 SYDVKM. CDR3 size: 16 residues. Trimming took off 4 bases at V and 4 bases at J, with 17 bases between the two ends. The CDR3 bases are TGTGCCAGCAGTTCCGATCAGGGGAATCCTAATCAGCCCCAGCATTTT. The encoded protein is CASSSDQGNPNQPQHF.

J is TRBJ2-3 and V is TRBV7-2; D possibly corresponds to TRBD1 (6 bases). Trimming stripped 4 bases from V and 4 bases from J, with 12 bases between. Germline CDR1 SGHTA, CDR2 FQGNSA. This CDR3 has 14 residues. The CDR3 loop is CASSSPGAADTQYF. The CDR3 nucleotides read TGTGCCAGCAGCTCCCCAGGGGCGGCAGATACGCAGTATTTT.

This clonotype was seen more than once but under ten times. The chain carries TRBV27 and TRBJ1-1; 11 positions agree with TRBD1. The CDR3 length is 15 residues. Germline-derived CDR1 and CDR2 are MNHEY and SMNVEV (reference sequence). The trim removed 5 bases at V and 3 bases at J, leaving 5 bases unmatched. CDR3 loop: CASSLGTGGDTEAFF. The DNA of the CDR3 is TGTGCCAGCAGTCTGGGGACAGGGGGGGACACTGAAGCTTTCTTT.

This clonotype was seen many times. V is TRBV13 and J is TRBJ1-6; D gene uncertain. Germline assignment: CDR1 PRHDT and CDR2 FYEKMQ (reference sequence). The ends were cut back, 8 bases at V and 0 bases at J, with 14 bases in the middle. CDR3 length: 16 residues. CDR3 loop: CASAPAASSYNSPLHF. The CDR3 DNA reads as TGTGCCAGCGCACCGGCAGCAAGCTCCTATAATTCACCCCTCCACTTT.

This chain links TRBV20-1 with TRBJ2-3, with 9 nucleotides matching TRBD2. Germline V gene lookup returns CDR1 DFQATT and CDR2 SNEGSKA (reference sequence). J lost 2 bases, V lost 4 bases, and 7 bases had no gene match. The CDR3 contains 15 residues. CDR3 nucleotide sequence: TGCAGTGCTATTTCTAGCGGGGACTACACAGATACGCAGTATTTT. Translated, it gives CSAISSGDYTDTQYF.

The V gene is TRBV28, the J gene TRBJ2-2; D is unresolved. Germline CDR1 reads MDHEN; CDR2 reads SYDVKM. The V end was cut by 8 bases, the J end by 6 bases, with 7 bases between. The CDR3 consists of 11 residues. This CDR3 is CASHRSGELFF. The CDR3 nucleotides are TGTGCCAGCCACAGATCCGGGGAGCTGTTTTTT.

The chain joins TRBV3-1 to TRBJ2-1; 9 bases are a match to TRBD2. Germline trimming cut 3 bases from V and 3 bases from J; bases unmatched to any gene: 9. There are 17 residues in the CDR3. CDR1 LGHDT and CDR2 YNNKEL come from the germline V gene (reference sequence). The chain's CDR3 is CASSQSRSGGLYNEQFF. The DNA of the CDR3 is TGTGCCAGCAGCCAGAGCCGTAGCGGGGGCCTCTACAATGAGCAGTTCTTC.

The chain employs TRBV29-1 and TRBJ1-4; a possible D gene is TRBD1 (5 bases). The V end was cut by 7 bases, the J end by 0 bases, with 9 bases between. Germline lookup yields CDR1 SQVTM and CDR2 ANQGSEA. The CDR3 runs 13 residues. CDR3 coding DNA: TGCAGCGCCTCGACAGCAACTAATGAAAAACTGTTTTTT. Protein product: CSASTATNEKLFF.

V usage is TRBV20-1 and J usage is TRBJ1-4, with 10 bases fitting TRBD1. Germline V CDR1 and CDR2: DFQATT, SNEGSKA (reference sequence). Trimming removed 3 bases from V and 8 bases from J; junction bases left unmatched: 18. The CDR3 loop spans 18 amino acids. The CDR3 spells CSARSGTGVDIVGEKLFF. As DNA, the CDR3 is TGCAGTGCTAGGTCCGGGACAGGGGTAGATATTGTTGGAGAAAAACTGTTTTTT.

This clonotype showed up many times. The chain links TRBV3-1 to TRBJ2-1; 7 positions match TRBD2. The germline gives CDR1 LGHDT, CDR2 YNNKEL (reference sequence). V dropped 1 base and J dropped 4; count of bases not matched to a gene: 4. The CDR3 runs to 15 residues. DNA of the CDR3: TGTGCCAGCAGCCAAGGGCTAGCGGATTACAATGAGCAGTTCTTC. Encoded protein: CASSQGLADYNEQFF.

This clonotype has only a few counts. The chain uses TRBV6-5 and TRBJ2-7; perhaps TRBD2 as D (6 bases). Trimming removed 4 bases at V and 3 bases at J, with 19 bases between. There are 16 residues in the CDR3. Germline V gene lookup returns CDR1 MNHEY and CDR2 SVGAGI. The CDR3 is CASSSSRLGKDYEQYF. Written as DNA, the CDR3 is TGTGCCAGCAGTTCCTCAAGACTAGGGAAGGACTACGAGCAGTACTTC.

This clonotype was counted at least ten times. The chain couples TRBV7-9 to TRBJ1-1; D unclear. The CDR3 consists of 9 residues. V lost 10 bases, J lost 6 bases, and 6 bases lay in between. The germline gives CDR1 SEHNR, CDR2 FQNEAQ (reference sequence). The CDR3 is CANRPEAFF. In nucleotides, the CDR3 is TGTGCCAACCGGCCTGAAGCTTTCTTT.

This sequence joins TRBV20-1 and TRBJ2-1; tentatively, D is TRBD2 (6 bases). Germline V gene data show CDR1 as DFQATT and CDR2 as SNEGSKA (reference sequence). This CDR3 region has 16 residues. V lost 1 base to trimming and J lost 0 bases, with 13 bases between them. CDR3: CSARGREPDSYNEQFF. CDR3 in DNA: TGCAGTGCTAGAGGCCGGGAGCCAGACTCCTACAATGAGCAGTTCTTC.

This clonotype was detected a few times. The chain joins TRBV27 to TRBJ1-3; tentative D call: TRBD1 (5 bases). Germline lookup yields CDR1 MNHEY and CDR2 SMNVEV (reference sequence). V lost 8 bases to trimming and J lost 0 bases, with 11 bases between them. This CDR3 is 14 amino acids long. The CDR3 nucleotides are TGTGCCAGCCGGACACTGAGCTCTGGAAACACCATATATTTT. Encoded protein: CASRTLSSGNTIYF.

The chain uses TRBV3-1 and TRBJ2-7; D not certain. With 1 base removed from V and 7 bases from J, the gap between germline ends came to 8 bases. The length of the CDR3 is 12 residues. The germline V gene encodes CDR1 LGHDT and CDR2 YNNKEL (reference sequence). The CDR3 DNA sequence: TGTGCCAGCAGCCAAGTGGCGCAAGAGCAGTACTTC. Translated, it gives CASSQVAQEQYF.

A few counts support this clonotype. The chain joins TRBV7-3 to TRBJ1-2; D ambiguous. The CDR3 has 15 residues. Germline lookup yields CDR1 SGHTA and CDR2 FQGTGA. V lost 5 bases and J lost 2, with 15 bases in between. DNA of the CDR3: TGTGCCAGCAGCCCAGACCCCGCAGCAAACTATGGCTACACCTTC. Encoded protein: CASSPDPAANYGYTF.

This clonotype appeared many times. The gene calls are TRBV28 and TRBJ2-1; TRBD2 matches at 10 bases. The V segment lost 3 bases and the J segment 3 bases; nucleotides outside the gene matches: 5. Looked up from germline, CDR1 is MDHEN and CDR2 is SYDVKM. CDR3 length equals 16 residues. CDR3 sequence reads: CASSFLAGGNYNEQFF. CDR3 coding DNA: TGTGCCAGCAGTTTTTTAGCGGGAGGAAACTACAATGAGCAGTTCTTC.

Ten or more counts support this clonotype. J is TRBJ2-3 and V is TRBV12-3 or TRBV12-4, with 8 bases matching TRBD2. V gave up 8 bases and J gave up 3 bases; unmatched junction bases: 7. The CDR3 loop spans 14 amino acids. CDR3 residues: CASREREKTDTQYF. The CDR3 DNA reads TGTGCCAGCCGGGAGCGGGAGAAAACAGATACGCAGTATTTT.

J is TRBJ2-7 and V is TRBV20-1; 9 bases fit TRBD1. This CDR3 is 14 amino acids long. V was clipped by 0 bases and J by 5 bases; unmatched bases: 5. Germline CDR1 is DFQATT and CDR2 is SNEGSKA (reference sequence). The CDR3 spells CSAREGTGTNEQYF. In DNA, the CDR3 is TGCAGTGCTAGAGAAGGGACAGGGACCAACGAGCAGTACTTC.

The sample holds a few counts of this clonotype. The J gene is TRBJ2-5, the V gene TRBV20-1; no clear D. V was shortened by 0 bases and J by 1 base, with 12 bases between the two germline ends. The germline V gene encodes CDR1 DFQATT and CDR2 SNEGSKA (reference sequence). CDR3 size: 15 residues. CDR3 residues: CSARDPRLGQETQYF. The CDR3 DNA reads TGCAGTGCTAGAGACCCAAGGCTGGGCCAAGAGACCCAGTACTTC.

The table lists this clonotype with a few counts. The V gene is TRBV5-1, the J gene TRBJ2-7; no firm D call. The germline V and J ends were trimmed by 2 bases and 2 bases, with 8 bases remaining between them. There are 13 residues in the CDR3. Germline V gene sequence: CDR1 SGHRS, CDR2 YFSETQ. The CDR3 reads CASSFSAAYEQYF. CDR3 sequence (DNA): TGCGCCAGCAGCTTCTCAGCAGCCTACGAGCAGTACTTC.

This clonotype has a handful of counts. Compared with germline, one end of the junction differs, possibly owing to a read error. This chain uses TRBV28 with TRBJ2-5; 7 bases line up with TRBD2. CDR1 MDHEN and CDR2 SYDVKM come from the germline V gene. The CDR3 loop spans 15 amino acids. The CDR3 loop reads CASSFPGGREETQYF. CDR3 DNA: TGTGCCAGCAGTTTTCCCGGAGGGAGGGAAGAAACCCAGTACTTC. The whole variable domain, filled in from reference TRBV28 and TRBJ2-5, reads DVKVTQSSRYLVKRTGEKVFLECVQDMDHENMFWYRQDPGLGLRLIYFSYDVKMKEKGDIPEGYSVSREKKERFSLILESASTNQTSMYLCASSFPGGREETQYFGPGTRLLVL.

This clonotype was recorded a few times. V is TRBV21-1 and J is TRBJ2-1; TRBD1, the D gene given by the table, was not confirmed from the DNA. TRBV21-1 is flagged as a pseudogene. The CDR3 loop spans 15 amino acids. The CDR3 DNA follows: TGTGCCAGCAGCCCCCGAAGGGCAGGGAACAATGAGCAGTTCTTC. Translation gives CASSPRRAGNNEQFF.

This clonotype was counted at least ten times. CDR3 sequence (DNA): TGTGCCAGCAGCACCCTAGCGGGGGCCGTTACGCAGTATTTT. It specifies CASSTLAGAVTQYF. The gene calls are TRBV9 and TRBJ2-3, with 10 positions matching TRBD2. Losses at the gene ends were 4 bases for V and 8 bases for J; bases not matched to a gene: 7. This CDR3 contains 14 residues. Per the germline V gene, CDR1 is SGDLS and CDR2 is YYNGEE.

The chain combines TRBV9 with TRBJ2-1; 7 nucleotides match TRBD2. The V gene's germline CDR1 is SGDLS and CDR2 YYNGEE. The ends lost 3 bases at V and 7 bases at J; junction bases unmatched: 7. The CDR3 spans 14 residues. CDR3 region: CASSARDYSNEQFF. CDR3 in DNA: TGTGCCAGCAGCGCCCGGGACTACTCGAATGAGCAGTTCTTC. Full variable domain (outside the CDR3, taken from reference TRBV9 and TRBJ2-1): DSGVTQTPKHLITATGQRVTLRCSPRSGDLSVYWYQQSLDQGLQFLIQYYNGEERAKGNILERFSAQQFPDLHSELNLSSLELGDSALYFCASSARDYSNEQFFGPGTRLTVL.